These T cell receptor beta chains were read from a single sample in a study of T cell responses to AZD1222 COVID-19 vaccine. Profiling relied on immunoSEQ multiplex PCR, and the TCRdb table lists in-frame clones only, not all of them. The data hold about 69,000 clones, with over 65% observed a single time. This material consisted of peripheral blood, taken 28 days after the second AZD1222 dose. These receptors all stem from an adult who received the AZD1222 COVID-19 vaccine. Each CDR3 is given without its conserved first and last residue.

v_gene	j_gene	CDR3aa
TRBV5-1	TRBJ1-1	ASSPPRTGTTEAF
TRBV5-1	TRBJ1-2	ASRGTGQWVGYT
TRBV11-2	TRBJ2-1	ATVIRLGNEQF
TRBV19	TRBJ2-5	ASSQDRGQETQY
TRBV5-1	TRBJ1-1	ASRQGTEAF
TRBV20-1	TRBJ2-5	SASLGTVHGTQY
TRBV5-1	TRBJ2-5	ASSTIRDRQETQY
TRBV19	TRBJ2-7	ASSPPPGTYEQY
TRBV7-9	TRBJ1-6	ASSPSGGFNSPLH
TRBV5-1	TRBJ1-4	ASSLGQAGAANEKLF
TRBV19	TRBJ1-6	ASRATSSPLH
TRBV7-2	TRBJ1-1	ASSSQGTGDTEAF
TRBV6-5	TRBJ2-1	ASSYGGSINEQF
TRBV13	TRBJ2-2	ASSLRGSGELF
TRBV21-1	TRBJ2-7	ASSKVGCICLGQGHEQY
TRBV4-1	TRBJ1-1	ASSQVQENTEAF
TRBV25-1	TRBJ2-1	ASSEPGPKVDEQF
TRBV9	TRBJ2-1	ASSVAPTNTQDEQF
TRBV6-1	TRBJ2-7	ASSEWGALNEQY
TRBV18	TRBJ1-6	ASSPESSDPNSPLH